Sequencing of this T cell receptor beta chain was carried out in a study of response to subunit inactivated influenza vaccine. TCRdb re-called the RT-PCR reads with MiXCR, one entry per CDR3 protein. The data hold 650,000 to 850,000 distinct CDR3 sequences, with around 13% observed a single time. This clonotype was seen repeatedly, ten times or more. Its target is not known. Study observations and caveats: The study's authors posited that every seasonal influenza vaccination enlists few new T cells.

The CDR3 has 13 amino acids. The V gene lost 3 bases and the J gene lost 3 bases, with 8 bases spanning the gap. Germline lookup yields CDR1 MNHEY and CDR2 SMNVEV (reference sequence). The specimen comprised PBMCs from blood, sampled roughly 15 days before vaccination. The V and J genes are TRBV27 and TRBJ1-2; D not certain. The clonotype originates from a man aged 50 to 59 who received an inactivated influenza vaccine. The CDR3 here is CASSFGRDYGYTF. The DNA for the CDR3 is TGTGCCAGCAGTTTTGGACGGGACTATGGCTACACCTTC.